The rows below give T cell receptor beta chains drawn from one sample of a study of cytomegalovirus exposure and HLA in healthy donors. Only in-frame clones appear in the TCRdb table, and some are missing; sequencing was by immunoSEQ multiplex PCR. The data show 95,000 to 150,000 clones, approximately 80% seen once. Sequences were obtained from PBMCs. The receptors shown here come from a woman aged 40-49 years in good health and CMV-seropositive. Both conserved end residues are part of each CDR3. Fields, in order: D gene, clone size, V gene, J gene, CDR3 protein, CDR3 DNA. The D gene is left open where the match is weak. Some rows have no size entry. The others give once, few or many, or a class for an expanded clone.

NA	NA	TRBV7-2	TRBJ1-2	CASTALGAAGGYTF	TGTGCCAGCACCGCCTTGGGGGCCGCCGGTGGCTACACCTTC
NA	NA	TRBV5-5	TRBJ2-3	CASSLQVASTDTQYF	TGTGCCAGCAGCTTGCAGGTTGCTAGCACAGATACGCAGTATTTT
TRBD1	NA	TRBV28	TRBJ1-1	CASRAGQVNTEAFF	TGTGCCAGCAGGGCCGGACAGGTGAACACTGAAGCTTTCTTT
TRBD1	NA	TRBV7-9	TRBJ2-2	CASSPPGQGDTGELFF	TGTGCCAGCAGCCCCCCGGGACAGGGGGACACCGGGGAGCTGTTTTTT
NA	NA	TRBV28	TRBJ2-7	CASSALRGLHEQYF	TGTGCCAGCAGCGCCCTCCGAGGGCTCCACGAGCAGTACTTC
TRBD2	once	TRBV2	TRBJ2-1	CASKVLAGVDEQFF	TGTGCCAGCAAGGTACTAGCGGGAGTGGATGAGCAGTTCTTC
TRBD2	NA	TRBV7-2	TRBJ2-1	CASSPGLAFNEQFF	TGTGCCAGCAGCCCGGGACTAGCGTTTAATGAGCAGTTCTTC
TRBD2	few	TRBV29-1	TRBJ2-2	CSVFLAGGHTGELFF	TGCAGCGTGTTCTTAGCGGGAGGCCACACCGGGGAGCTGTTTTTT
NA	NA	TRBV19	TRBJ2-7	CASRPTGRLNEQYF	TGTGCCAGTAGGCCTACAGGGAGATTAAACGAGCAGTACTTC
TRBD1	NA	TRBV6-1	TRBJ1-4	CASSEAPGQGDEKLFF	TGTGCCAGCAGTGAAGCCCCGGGACAGGGAGACGAAAAACTGTTTTTT
NA	NA	TRBV4-1	TRBJ2-1	CASSQDFANTYNEQFF	TGCGCCAGCAGCCAAGATTTCGCGAATACCTACAATGAGCAGTTCTTC
NA	NA	TRBV6-1	TRBJ2-2	CASRRQDAGELFF	TGTGCCAGCAGACGTCAGGATGCCGGGGAGCTGTTTTTT
TRBD1	once	TRBV7-9	TRBJ2-5	CASSSPDRGETQYF	TGTGCCAGCAGCTCGCCCGACAGGGGAGAGACCCAGTACTTC
NA	NA	TRBV5-4	TRBJ2-3	CASSLRFSGAITDTQYF	TGTGCCAGCAGCTTGAGGTTTAGCGGAGCAATTACAGATACGCAGTATTTT
TRBD1	NA	TRBV23-1	TRBJ2-5	CASSQLDRPQETQYF	TGCGCCAGCAGTCAATTGGACAGGCCTCAAGAGACCCAGTACTTC
NA	many	TRBV20-1	TRBJ1-1	CRGISGTEAFF	TGCCGAGGGATTTCGGGCACTGAAGCTTTCTTT
TRBD1	NA	TRBV29-1	TRBJ1-2	CSVESGTDGYTF	TGCAGCGTTGAGTCCGGGACAGATGGCTACACCTTC
NA	NA	TRBV18	TRBJ1-1	CASSPQAGGPMNTEAFF	TGTGCCAGCTCACCCCAAGCCGGCGGCCCAATGAACACTGAAGCTTTCTTT
NA	NA	TRBV7-9	TRBJ1-2	CASSRPGVGYGYTF	TGTGCCAGCAGCCGCCCCGGGGTCGGCTATGGCTACACCTTC
NA	NA	TRBV27	TRBJ1-5	CASSLWGADQPQHF	TGTGCCAGCAGTTTATGGGGAGCGGATCAGCCCCAGCATTTT
TRBD1	once	TRBV7-6	TRBJ1-5	CASSPQTGAFNQPQHF	TGTGCCAGCAGCCCGCAGACAGGGGCGTTCAATCAGCCCCAGCATTTT
NA	NA	TRBV28	TRBJ1-4	CASSGLREKLFF	TGTGCCAGCAGTGGGCTTAGGGAAAAACTGTTTTTT
TRBD1	NA	TRBV5-1	TRBJ2-6	CASSPGTVSGANVLTF	TGCGCCAGCAGCCCCGGGACAGTCTCTGGGGCCAACGTCCTGACTTTC
TRBD2	NA	TRBV30	TRBJ2-7	CAWSVQGRAPYEQYF	TGTGCCTGGAGTGTACAAGGGAGGGCCCCCTACGAGCAGTACTTC
NA	once	TRBV4-1	TRBJ2-7	CASSHRLLSYEQYF	TGCGCCAGCAGCCACCGACTGCTTTCCTACGAGCAGTACTTC
TRBD1	NA	TRBV2	TRBJ2-2	CASSGQGFDTGELFF	TGTGCCAGCAGTGGACAGGGTTTCGACACCGGGGAGCTGTTTTTT
NA	NA	TRBV28	TRBJ2-7	CASSLGLQGNYEQYF	TGTGCCAGCAGTTTGGGACTACAGGGAAACTACGAGCAGTACTTC
TRBD2	NA	TRBV11-3	TRBJ2-3	CASSLAGGRTDTQYF	TGTGCCAGCAGCTTAGCGGGGGGGAGGACAGATACGCAGTATTTT
NA	NA	TRBV10-1	TRBJ2-3	CASSEETSRGDTQYF	TGCGCCAGCAGTGAAGAGACTAGCAGGGGAGATACGCAGTATTTT
TRBD2	few	TRBV5-4	TRBJ2-3	CASSLDGRASDTQYF	TGTGCCAGCAGCTTGGACGGGAGGGCCTCCGATACGCAGTATTTT
TRBD1	NA	TRBV30	TRBJ1-2	CAWYRDRGYYGYTF	TGTGCCTGGTATCGGGACAGGGGGTACTATGGCTACACCTTC
NA	few	TRBV9	TRBJ1-3	CASSVGQGYSGNTIYF	TGTGCCAGCAGCGTAGGGCAGGGTTACTCTGGAAACACCATATATTTT
NA	NA	TRBV9	TRBJ2-7	CASSGGVSIRLGELYF	TGTGCCAGCAGCGGAGGTGTAAGTATTCGACTAGGCGAATTGTACTTC
NA	NA	TRBV30	TRBJ1-1	CAWILGVPTEAFF	TGTGCCTGGATTCTAGGGGTTCCCACTGAAGCTTTCTTT
NA	NA	TRBV7-9	TRBJ2-7	CASSLAQHEQYF	TGTGCCAGCAGCTTGGCACAGCACGAGCAGTACTTC
NA	NA	TRBV7-8	TRBJ1-1	CASSLDRGLMNTEAFF	TGTGCCAGCAGCTTAGATCGGGGACTGATGAACACTGAAGCTTTCTTT
NA	NA	TRBV30	TRBJ1-4	CAWSVNAGGEKLFF	TGTGCCTGGAGTGTAAATGCCGGGGGTGAAAAACTGTTTTTT
NA	NA	TRBV6-1	TRBJ2-6	CASRLTSGANVLTF	TGTGCCAGCAGGCTAACCTCTGGGGCCAACGTCCTGACTTTC
TRBD2	NA	TRBV4-2	TRBJ2-1	CASSQELAGFYNEQFF	TGTGCCAGCAGCCAAGAACTAGCGGGATTCTACAATGAGCAGTTCTTC
NA	NA	TRBV5-6	TRBJ2-3	CASSFGLTSTDTQYF	TGTGCCAGCAGTTTTGGACTGACTAGCACAGATACGCAGTATTTT
TRBD1	NA	TRBV10-2	TRBJ1-2	CASGQGASGYTF	TGCGCCAGCGGACAGGGGGCTAGTGGCTACACCTTC
TRBD1	NA	TRBV5-1	TRBJ1-1	CASSLEGQGAEAFF	TGCGCCAGCAGCTTGGAAGGACAGGGGGCTGAAGCTTTCTTT
NA	NA	TRBV7-2	TRBJ2-2	CASRYPRQAGELFF	TGTGCCAGCCGGTACCCGAGACAGGCCGGGGAGCTGTTTTTT
NA	NA	TRBV5-5	TRBJ1-5	CASTVEGRRDQPQHF	TGTGCCAGCACAGTCGAGGGGAGGAGGGATCAGCCCCAGCATTTT
NA	NA	TRBV18	TRBJ1-2	CASSPDRAYGYTF	TGTGCCAGCTCACCGGACAGAGCCTATGGCTACACCTTC
NA	NA	TRBV5-4	TRBJ2-1	CASSPRGAAYNEQFF	TGTGCCAGCAGCCCTCGGGGGGCCGCTTACAATGAGCAGTTCTTC
TRBD2	NA	TRBV5-1	TRBJ2-1	CASSLTSVQRGPRHDNEQFF	TGCGCCAGCAGCTTGACTAGCGTTCAGCGGGGGCCCCGCCATGACAATGAGCAGTTCTTC
NA	NA	TRBV11-2	TRBJ2-5	CASSLLAKRETQYF	TGTGCCAGCAGCCTACTAGCCAAGCGAGAGACCCAGTACTTC
NA	NA	TRBV28	TRBJ1-2	CASSSVGVGTWGNYGYTF	TGTGCCAGCAGTTCAGTAGGGGTCGGGACTTGGGGGAACTATGGCTACACCTTC
NA	NA	TRBV7-9	TRBJ1-4	CASSYNRETTNEKLFF	TGTGCCAGCAGCTATAACAGGGAGACAACTAATGAAAAACTGTTTTTT
TRBD1	NA	TRBV28	TRBJ2-7	CASSAYRGTLSEQYF	TGTGCCAGCAGTGCGTACAGGGGAACTCTTAGCGAGCAGTACTTC
NA	NA	TRBV11-2	TRBJ2-7	CASSSALSYEQYF	TGTGCCAGCAGCTCTGCGTTATCCTACGAGCAGTACTTC
TRBD2	NA	TRBV27	TRBJ2-7	CARLGGSLEQYF	TGTGCCAGACTTGGCGGGAGTCTCGAGCAGTACTTC
TRBD1	few	TRBV19	TRBJ2-4	CASSPIQDRVQNIQYF	TGTGCCAGTAGCCCTATCCAAGACAGGGTTCAAAACATTCAGTACTTC
NA	NA	TRBV28	TRBJ2-3	CASWERNTDTQYF	TGTGCCAGCTGGGAGCGGAACACAGATACGCAGTATTTT
NA	few	TRBV11-2	TRBJ2-5	CASRGMVSGRGETQYF	TGTGCCAGCAGGGGAATGGTTAGCGGTAGAGGGGAGACCCAGTACTTC
NA	NA	TRBV2	TRBJ1-3	CASREQAISGNTIYF	TGTGCCAGCAGGGAACAGGCTATAAGTGGAAACACCATATATTTT